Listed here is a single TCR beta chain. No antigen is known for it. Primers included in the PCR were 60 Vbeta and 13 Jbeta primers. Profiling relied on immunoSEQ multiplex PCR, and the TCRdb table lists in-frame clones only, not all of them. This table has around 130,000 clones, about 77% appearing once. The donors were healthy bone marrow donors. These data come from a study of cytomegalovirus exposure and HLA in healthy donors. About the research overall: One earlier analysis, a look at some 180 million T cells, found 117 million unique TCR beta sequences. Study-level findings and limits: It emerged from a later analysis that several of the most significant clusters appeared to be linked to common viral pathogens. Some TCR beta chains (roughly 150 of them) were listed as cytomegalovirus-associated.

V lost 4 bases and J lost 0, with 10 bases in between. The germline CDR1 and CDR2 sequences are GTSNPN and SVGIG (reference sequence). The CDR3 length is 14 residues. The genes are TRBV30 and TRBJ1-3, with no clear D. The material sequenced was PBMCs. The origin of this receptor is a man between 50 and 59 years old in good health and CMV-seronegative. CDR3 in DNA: TGTGCCTGGATGAGAGGCGACTCTGGAAACACCATATATTTT. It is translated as CAWMRGDSGNTIYF. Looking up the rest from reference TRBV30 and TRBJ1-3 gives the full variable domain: SQTIHQWPATLVQPVGSPLSLECTVEGTSNPNLYWYRQAAGRGLQLLFYSVGIGQISSEVPQNLSASRPQDRQFILSSKKLLLSDSGFYLCAWMRGDSGNTIYFGEGSWLTVV.